Listed below are T cell receptor beta chains from one sample, sequenced in a study of blood T cell repertoires in COVID-19. Libraries were prepared by immunoSEQ multiplex PCR; TCRdb keeps only in-frame clonotypes and omits some of them. There are approximately 270,000 clones in the sample; around 88% occur only once, and under 1.5% lies in the top ten. The sample taken for sequencing was peripheral blood. These receptors were taken from a man older than 75 with acute or convalescent COVID-19. Both conserved end residues are part of each CDR3. Fields, in order: V gene, D gene, J gene, clone size, CDR3 protein, CDR3 DNA. D genes are given only for firm matches. The size entry is marked missing in some rows and otherwise reads once, few, many or a size class.

V: TRBV3-1/TRBV3-2; D: -; J: TRBJ2-5; size: -; CDR3: CASSLGTTGETQYF; DNA: TGTGCCAGCAGCCTTGGGACAACCGGAGAGACCCAGTACTTC
V: TRBV7-2; D: TRBD1; J: TRBJ1-5; size: -; CDR3: CASSLDGTGGQPQHF; DNA: TGTGCCAGCAGCTTAGATGGGACAGGGGGGCAGCCCCAGCATTTT
V: TRBV14; D: -; J: TRBJ2-7; size: -; CDR3: CASSQDLRGRAEQYF; DNA: TGTGCCAGCAGCCAAGATCTTAGGGGTCGGGCCGAGCAGTACTTC
V: TRBV12-3/TRBV12-4; D: -; J: TRBJ2-3; size: -; CDR3: CASGLGSTDTQYF; DNA: TGTGCCAGCGGGCTTGGAAGCACAGATACGCAGTATTTT
V: TRBV19; D: -; J: TRBJ1-1; size: -; CDR3: CASSMGGDLNTEAFF; DNA: TGTGCCAGTAGTATGGGGGGGGACCTGAACACTGAAGCTTTCTTT
V: TRBV29-1; D: -; J: TRBJ2-5; size: -; CDR3: CSVQRLGQETQYF; DNA: TGCAGCGTCCAGCGGTTGGGGCAAGAGACCCAGTACTTC
V: TRBV7-2; D: -; J: TRBJ1-6; size: -; CDR3: CASSPPGSPLHF; DNA: TGTGCCAGCAGCCCCCCAGGGTCACCCCTCCACTTT
V: TRBV19; D: -; J: TRBJ2-5; size: -; CDR3: CASSIGSLANQETQYF; DNA: TGTGCCAGTAGTATAGGTTCACTAGCCAACCAAGAGACCCAGTACTTC
V: TRBV9; D: TRBD1; J: TRBJ1-4; size: -; CDR3: CASSRGLTNEKLFF; DNA: TGTGCCAGCAGCAGGGGGCTCACTAATGAAAAACTGTTTTTT
V: TRBV11-2; D: -; J: TRBJ2-4; size: -; CDR3: CASSLIRLNIQYF; DNA: TGTGCCAGCAGCTTAATCAGGCTGAACATTCAGTACTTC
V: TRBV7-2; D: -; J: TRBJ1-4; size: -; CDR3: CASSTSAPPNEKLFF; DNA: TGTGCCAGCAGCACCTCAGCGCCCCCTAATGAAAAACTGTTTTTT
V: TRBV2; D: -; J: TRBJ1-1; size: -; CDR3: CASSPQGGAGAFF; DNA: TGTGCCAGCAGCCCCCAGGGAGGAGCCGGGGCTTTCTTT
V: TRBV28; D: TRBD1; J: TRBJ1-2; size: -; CDR3: CASSPPGTGNSYGYTF; DNA: TGTGCCAGCAGTCCCCCCGGGACAGGGAACAGCTATGGCTACACCTTC
V: TRBV28; D: TRBD1; J: TRBJ1-1; size: -; CDR3: CASSWTGEILNTEAFF; DNA: TGTGCCAGCAGCTGGACAGGGGAAATTTTGAACACTGAAGCTTTCTTT
V: TRBV28; D: -; J: TRBJ2-1; size: few; CDR3: CATTRAASYNEQFF; DNA: TGTGCCACCACTAGGGCGGCCTCCTACAATGAGCAGTTCTTC
V: TRBV5-1; D: TRBD2; J: TRBJ2-1; size: -; CDR3: CASSFTTSDYNEQFF; DNA: TGCGCCAGCAGCTTCACGACTAGCGACTACAATGAGCAGTTCTTC
V: TRBV6-5; D: -; J: TRBJ1-2; size: -; CDR3: CASSSPGFSNYGYTF; DNA: TGTGCCAGCAGTTCCCCAGGGTTCTCGAACTATGGCTACACCTTC
V: TRBV7-6; D: TRBD2; J: TRBJ2-5; size: -; CDR3: CASSPGTSGAYQETQYF; DNA: TGTGCCAGCAGCCCCGGGACTAGCGGAGCTTACCAAGAGACCCAGTACTTC
V: TRBV28; D: TRBD1; J: TRBJ1-1; size: -; CDR3: CASSYTGETTEAFF; DNA: TGTGCCAGCAGTTACACAGGGGAAACAACTGAAGCTTTCTTT
V: TRBV6-2/TRBV6-3; D: -; J: TRBJ2-2; size: -; CDR3: CASSYSLLARAGELFF; DNA: TGTGCCAGCAGTTACTCGCTCCTAGCGAGGGCCGGGGAGCTGTTTTTT
V: TRBV7-8; D: TRBD2; J: TRBJ2-1; size: -; CDR3: CASSFSGYNEQFF; DNA: TGTGCCAGCAGCTTTAGCGGGTACAATGAGCAGTTCTTC
V: TRBV5-8; D: -; J: TRBJ1-4; size: -; CDR3: CASSLSRGARDEKLFF; DNA: TGTGCCAGCAGCTTATCGCGGGGGGCGCGGGATGAAAAACTGTTTTTT
V: TRBV7-9; D: TRBD1; J: TRBJ2-5; size: -; CDR3: CASSNWDRVSETQYF; DNA: TGTGCCAGCAGCAACTGGGACAGGGTGTCAGAGACCCAGTACTTC
V: TRBV12-3/TRBV12-4; D: -; J: TRBJ2-1; size: -; CDR3: CASSLLTAEQFF; DNA: TGTGCCAGCAGTCTCCTGACAGCTGAGCAGTTCTTC
V: TRBV5-1; D: TRBD2; J: TRBJ2-7; size: -; CDR3: CASSPSAGGYPEQYF; DNA: TGCGCCAGCAGTCCTTCGGCGGGGGGGTATCCCGAGCAGTACTTC
V: TRBV6-1; D: TRBD2; J: TRBJ2-4; size: once; CDR3: CASSEASGNAKNIQYF; DNA: TGTGCCAGCAGTGAAGCTAGCGGGAACGCCAAAAACATTCAGTACTTC
V: TRBV18; D: -; J: TRBJ1-3; size: -; CDR3: CASSPPQGRRNTIYF; DNA: TGTGCCAGCTCACCACCGCAGGGGCGTCGAAACACCATATATTTT
V: TRBV11-1; D: -; J: TRBJ2-1; size: many; CDR3: CASSYSRGSGDEQFF; DNA: TGTGCCAGCAGCTATAGCCGAGGTAGCGGTGATGAGCAGTTCTTC
V: TRBV6-5; D: -; J: TRBJ1-2; size: -; CDR3: CASGPSGTRHYGYTF; DNA: TGTGCCAGCGGCCCATCAGGGACAAGACATTATGGCTACACCTTC
V: TRBV19; D: TRBD1; J: TRBJ2-3; size: -; CDR3: CASSITGQGTDTQYF; DNA: TGTGCCAGTAGTATTACGGGACAGGGCACAGATACGCAGTATTTT
V: TRBV5-1; D: TRBD1; J: TRBJ1-6; size: -; CDR3: CASRIRQGANSPLHF; DNA: TGCGCCAGCAGGATTCGACAGGGGGCAAATTCACCCCTCCACTTT
V: TRBV9; D: -; J: TRBJ2-5; size: -; CDR3: CASSVGTQETQYF; DNA: TGTGCCAGCAGCGTAGGGACTCAAGAGACCCAGTACTTC
V: TRBV19; D: -; J: TRBJ2-7; size: medium-sized; CDR3: CASSGFVGEVLESYEQYF; DNA: TGTGCCAGTAGCGGGTTCGTGGGGGAGGTTCTTGAGTCCTACGAGCAGTACTTC
V: TRBV5-1; D: -; J: TRBJ2-2; size: -; CDR3: CASSLRQGTGELFF; DNA: TGCGCCAGCAGCTTAAGGCAGGGCACCGGGGAGCTGTTTTTT
V: TRBV19; D: -; J: TRBJ2-2; size: -; CDR3: CASSIQGSTGELFF; DNA: TGTGCCAGTAGTATACAGGGGAGTACCGGGGAGCTGTTTTTT
V: TRBV9; D: -; J: TRBJ2-7; size: -; CDR3: CASSPRGEGYNEQYF; DNA: TGTGCCAGCAGCCCCCGAGGTGAGGGATACAACGAGCAGTACTTC
V: TRBV6-4; D: -; J: TRBJ1-6; size: -; CDR3: CASSERGGSPLHF; DNA: TGTGCCAGCAGTGAGAGGGGAGGTTCACCCCTCCACTTT
V: TRBV3-1/TRBV3-2; D: TRBD1; J: TRBJ2-7; size: -; CDR3: CASSQNAGQAYEQYF; DNA: TGTGCCAGCAGCCAAAACGCGGGACAGGCCTACGAGCAGTACTTC
V: TRBV10-3; D: -; J: TRBJ2-1; size: -; CDR3: CAISGRESAYNEQFF; DNA: TGTGCCATCAGTGGGAGGGAGAGTGCCTACAATGAGCAGTTCTTC
V: TRBV6-5; D: TRBD1; J: TRBJ1-2; size: -; CDR3: CASSRQGGGYTF; DNA: TGTGCCAGCAGCCGACAGGGAGGTGGCTACACCTTC
V: TRBV3-1/TRBV3-2; D: -; J: TRBJ1-4; size: -; CDR3: CASRDGPGGELFF; DNA: TGTGCCAGCAGGGACGGACCCGGAGGGGAACTGTTTTTT
V: TRBV7-8; D: -; J: TRBJ1-2; size: -; CDR3: CASSREQGFGYTF; DNA: TGTGCCAGCAGTAGAGAGCAGGGGTTCGGCTACACCTTC
V: TRBV29-1; D: TRBD1; J: TRBJ2-7; size: -; CDR3: CSARQGIGSYEQYF; DNA: TGCAGCGCCCGACAGGGGATAGGCTCCTACGAGCAGTACTTC
V: TRBV7-9; D: -; J: TRBJ1-1; size: -; CDR3: CASSLGGMNTEAFF; DNA: TGTGCCAGCAGCTTAGGCGGAATGAACACTGAAGCTTTCTTT
V: TRBV18; D: TRBD1; J: TRBJ1-5; size: -; CDR3: CASSRRTGGNQPQHF; DNA: TGTGCCAGCTCCCGGCGGACAGGGGGCAATCAGCCCCAGCATTTT
V: TRBV27; D: TRBD2; J: TRBJ2-1; size: -; CDR3: CASSPTSGRAFNEQFF; DNA: TGTGCCAGCAGCCCGACTAGCGGGAGGGCCTTCAATGAGCAGTTCTTC
V: TRBV2; D: TRBD1; J: TRBJ1-3; size: -; CDR3: CATGTGVGNTIYF; DNA: TGTGCCACCGGGACAGGGGTTGGAAACACCATATATTTT
V: TRBV19; D: -; J: TRBJ2-7; size: -; CDR3: CASSIGPGNSYEQYF; DNA: TGTGCCAGTAGTATAGGACCGGGTAACTCCTACGAGCAGTACTTC
V: TRBV24-1; D: -; J: TRBJ2-1; size: few; CDR3: CATSGSDGSYNEQFF; DNA: TGTGCCACCAGTGGTAGCGACGGCTCCTACAATGAGCAGTTCTTC
V: TRBV6-5; D: TRBD1; J: TRBJ2-7; size: -; CDR3: CASSYDRGSYEQYF; DNA: TGTGCCAGCAGTTACGACAGGGGAAGCTACGAGCAGTACTTC
V: TRBV7-2; D: TRBD1; J: TRBJ2-7; size: -; CDR3: CASSRDREGEQYF; DNA: TGTGCCAGCAGCCGGGACAGGGAGGGAGAGCAGTACTTC